Below, 16 T cell receptor beta chains from the same sample are listed, as sequenced in a study of radiation and T cells in renal cell carcinoma. Regarding time point: blood 2 weeks post-SBRT. Treatment indicated: 15 Gy SBRT to primary tumor, nephrectomy 4 weeks later. Libraries were prepared by immunoSEQ multiplex PCR; TCRdb keeps only in-frame clonotypes and omits some of them. The sample holds more than 100,000 clones, 88% seen once. The source was blood, collected from a patient whose treatment included radiotherapy and nephrectomy. These receptors originate from a woman in her 70s with renal cell carcinoma.

This chain connects TRBV19 to TRBJ1-2; D uncertain. Germline V gene lookup returns CDR1 LNHDA and CDR2 SQIVND (reference sequence). The V end lost 5 bases, the J end lost 4 bases, and 20 bases lay between the germline ends. The CDR3 contains 16 residues. CDR3 region: CASSVERRPLRYGYTF. In DNA form, the CDR3 reads TGTGCCAGTAGTGTCGAACGCCGGCCCCTGCGCTATGGCTACACCTTC.

Details on this clone: This sample also contains other DNA sequences that code for the same CDR3. The chain carries TRBV2 and TRBJ1-3; 7 bases line up with TRBD1. The CDR3 sequence is 14 residues long. Trimming took 1 base from V and 3 from J; bases not matched to a gene: 0. Looked up from germline, CDR1 is SNHLY and CDR2 is FYNNEI. The CDR3: CASSEDRGGNTIYF. Written as DNA, the CDR3 is TGTGCCAGCAGTGAAGACAGGGGTGGAAACACCATATATTTT.

The chain recombines TRBV6-6 with TRBJ1-2; D might be TRBD1 (6 bases). The CDR3 runs 14 residues. Germline loops: CDR1 MNHNY, CDR2 SVGAGI (reference sequence). Trimming pared 6 bases from V and 3 bases from J, leaving 14 bases between. The CDR3 protein is CASRRQATDYGYTF. The CDR3 region has the DNA TGTGCCAGCAGGCGACAGGCGACCGACTATGGCTACACCTTC.

This chain links TRBV28 with TRBJ1-2, with D perhaps TRBD1 (6 bases). The CDR3 runs 15 residues. V lost 2 bases, J lost 4 bases, and 14 bases lay in between. The germline gives CDR1 MDHEN, CDR2 SYDVKM. The CDR3 is CASSLGQGYGYGYTF. The CDR3 DNA is TGTGCCAGCAGTTTAGGGCAGGGGTATGGCTATGGCTACACCTTC.

This sequence joins TRBV11-1 and TRBJ2-3; 8 nucleotides match TRBD1. The V and J ends lost 4 bases and 1 base, in that order; junction bases with no gene match: 4. The CDR3 consists of 15 residues. Germline CDR1 reads SGHAT; CDR2 reads FQDESV (reference sequence). The CDR3 protein is CASSSRQGRTDTQYF. The CDR3 DNA reads as TGTGCCAGCAGCTCTAGACAGGGGCGCACAGATACGCAGTATTTT. The complete variable domain, with remaining parts taken from reference TRBV11-1 and TRBJ2-3, reads EAEVAQSPRYKITEKSQAVAFWCDPISGHATLYWYRQILGQGPELLVQFQDESVVDDSQLPKDRFSAERLKGVDSTLKIQPAELGDSAMYLCASSSRQGRTDTQYFGPGTRLTVL.

This clone was picked up one time. The chain carries TRBV15 and TRBJ1-4; D ambiguous. V lost 1 base, J lost 8 bases, and 11 bases lay in between. Germline CDR1 reads LNHNV; CDR2 reads YYDKDF (reference sequence). This CDR3 spans 14 amino acids. The CDR3, as DNA: TGTGCCACCAGCAGAGTTGGTGGGAAGGAAAAACTGTTTTTT. Residues: CATSRVGGKEKLFF.

This sequence joins TRBV6-5 and TRBJ2-2; tentatively, D is TRBD1 (6 bases). The germline gives CDR1 MNHEY, CDR2 SVGAGI. The CDR3 has 13 amino acids. The V end was cut by 4 bases, the J end by 6 bases, with 9 bases between. Written as DNA, the CDR3 is TGTGCCAGCAGTTTGACAGGTGCCGGGGAGCTGTTTTTT. It codes for CASSLTGAGELFF.

Only one count was recorded for this clone. The chain links TRBV5-6 to TRBJ1-5, with unresolved D. The germline V and J ends were trimmed by 0 bases and 0 bases, with 7 bases remaining between them. CDR1 is SGHDT and CDR2 is YYEEEE in the germline V gene. The CDR3 totals 15 residues. The CDR3 DNA reads TGTGCCAGCAGCTTGGGAAGGCATAGCAATCAGCCCCAGCATTTT. Translated, it gives CASSLGRHSNQPQHF. Drawing the rest from reference TRBV5-6 and TRBJ1-5, the complete variable domain is DAGVTQSPTHLIKTRGQQVTLRCSPKSGHDTVSWYQQALGQGPQFIFQYYEEEERQRGNFPDRFSGHQFPNYSSELNVNALLLGDSALYLCASSLGRHSNQPQHFGDGTRLSIL.

The V gene is TRBV7-3, the J gene TRBJ2-3, with 12 bases aligning to TRBD2. Trimming removed 3 bases from V and 4 bases from J; junction bases left unmatched: 2. Per the germline V gene, CDR1 is SGHTA and CDR2 is FQGTGA. This CDR3 is built from 15 residues. DNA for the CDR3: TGTGCCAGCAGCTTCAGGACTAGCGGGGCAGATACGCAGTATTTT. Amino acids: CASSFRTSGADTQYF. The whole variable domain, remainder taken from reference TRBV7-3 and TRBJ2-3, is GAGVSQTPSNKVTEKGKYVELRCDPISGHTALYWYRQSLGQGPEFLIYFQGTGAADDSGLPNDRFFAVRPEGSVSTLKIQRTERGDSAVYLCASSFRTSGADTQYFGPGTRLTVL.

V gene TRBV4-3 combines with J gene TRBJ1-2; possible D gene TRBD1, 5 bases. The CDR3 has 18 residues. Looked up from germline, CDR1 is LGHNA and CDR2 is YSLEER. V was cut by 0 bases and J by 2 bases, with 19 bases left in between. The CDR3 is CASSQDFTRTPPNYGYTF. Here the CDR3 DNA reads TGCGCCAGCAGCCAAGATTTCACCCGGACACCCCCCAACTATGGCTACACCTTC.

The V and J genes are TRBV5-4 and TRBJ1-2; 7 bases line up with TRBD1. With V trimmed by 4 bases and J by 8 bases, 8 bases remained unmatched. The CDR3 runs to 13 residues. Germline assignment: CDR1 SGHNT and CDR2 YYREEE (reference sequence). CDR3: CASSMDRLGGYTF. The CDR3 bases are TGTGCCAGCAGCATGGACAGGCTGGGGGGCTACACCTTC.

V gene TRBV10-2 combines with J gene TRBJ2-1, with 7 nucleotides matching TRBD1. V gave up 8 bases and J gave up 6 bases; unmatched junction bases: 7. The CDR3 has 13 amino acids. Germline values: CDR1 WSHSY, CDR2 SAAADI. For the CDR3, the DNA is TGCGCCAGCCTTGCCTCAGGGGGCAATGAGCAGTTCTTC. It encodes CASLASGGNEQFF.

The chain couples TRBV4-3 to TRBJ2-3, with a weak D call TRBD2 (6 bases). The germline CDR1 and CDR2 sequences are LGHNA and YSLEER. The length of the CDR3 is 16 residues. V shed 6 bases and J shed 0 bases, with 16 bases lying between them. In DNA form, the CDR3 reads TGCGCCAGCAGTGCCCGGGGACTCCCTAGCACAGATACGCAGTATTTT. Its translation is CASSARGLPSTDTQYF.

V is TRBV5-6 and J is TRBJ2-5; D call uncertain. The V gene lost 3 bases and the J gene lost 7 bases, with 19 bases spanning the gap. From germline, CDR1 is SGHDT and CDR2 YYEEEE. This CDR3 has 15 amino acids. The CDR3 DNA reads TGTGCCAGCAGCTCGCCCCGCGAGGCTTATGGGACCCAGTACTTC. It encodes CASSSPREAYGTQYF.

This chain joins TRBV6-5 and TRBJ2-7, with D perhaps TRBD1 or TRBD2 (5 bases each). Per germline, CDR1 MNHEY and CDR2 SVGAGI. There are 14 residues in the CDR3. V lost 6 bases and J 2 bases, leaving 14 bases between the germline ends. CDR3 DNA: TGTGCCAGCAGCCCTCGGGGCGGACCCTACGAGCAGTACTTC. It translates to CASSPRGGPYEQYF.

The chain joins TRBV20-1 to TRBJ1-2; 10 bases line up with TRBD1. Germline V gene sequence: CDR1 DFQATT, CDR2 SNEGSKA (reference sequence). The V and J ends lost 7 bases and 11 bases, in that order; junction bases with no gene match: 1. The length of the CDR3 is 9 residues. The CDR3 DNA reads TGCAGTGGGGACAGGGGATACACCTTC. Amino acids: CSGDRGYTF.